This TCR beta chain is drawn from a study of cytomegalovirus exposure and HLA in healthy donors. PCR amplification relied on 60 Vbeta primers (plus 13 Jbeta primers). Some clones are missing from TCRdb's copy, which holds only in-frame ones; the method was immunoSEQ multiplex PCR. The sample records some 170,000 clones, 77% being singletons. This receptor was taken from a woman aged 55 to 70 in good health and CMV-seropositive. The sequenced material came from PBMCs.

CDR3 DNA: TGTGCCAGCAGCGAAGGAGGGTACAATCAGCCCCAGCATTTT. Protein product: CASSEGGYNQPQHF. The rearrangement joins TRBV28 to TRBJ1-5; D call uncertain. From germline, CDR1 is MDHEN and CDR2 SYDVKM. This CDR3 spans 14 amino acids. V dropped 6 bases and J dropped 3 bases, with 12 bases sitting between them.